This T cell receptor (beta chain) is drawn from a study of T-cell memory formation after mild COVID-19. General study findings and limits: Specificity for SARS-CoV-2 was not confirmed among the second-wave clones peaking on day 37.

Germline values: CDR1 SGDLS, CDR2 YYNGEE. With 0 bases removed from V and 4 bases from J, the gap between germline ends came to 3 bases. The CDR3 has 12 amino acids. This clonotype was picked up a small number of times. What it binds is not known. TCRdb used MiXCR to reprocess the 5' RACE reads, holding one entry per CDR3 protein. The table lists 250,000 to 300,000 distinct CDR3 sequences, roughly 17% of them singletons. The receptor was derived from a man aged 18 to 29 who had mild COVID-19 (a few samples of this study predate the infection). Cell type and time point are not known. The J gene is TRBJ2-3, the V gene TRBV9, with D uncertain. Sequences were obtained from PBMCs or a T cell subset sorted from them (not recorded which). The CDR3 here is CASSVAPDTQYF. The CDR3 DNA sequence: TGTGCCAGCAGCGTAGCCCCAGATACGCAGTATTTT.